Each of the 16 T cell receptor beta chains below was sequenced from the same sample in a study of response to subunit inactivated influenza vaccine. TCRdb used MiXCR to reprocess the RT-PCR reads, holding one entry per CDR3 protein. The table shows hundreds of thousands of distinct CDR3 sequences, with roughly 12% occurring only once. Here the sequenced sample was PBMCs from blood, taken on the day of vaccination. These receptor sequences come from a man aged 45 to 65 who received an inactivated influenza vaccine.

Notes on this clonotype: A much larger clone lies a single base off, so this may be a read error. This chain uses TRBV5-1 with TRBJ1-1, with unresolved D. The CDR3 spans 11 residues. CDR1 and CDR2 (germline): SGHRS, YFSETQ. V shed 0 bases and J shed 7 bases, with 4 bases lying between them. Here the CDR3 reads CASSLDGEAFF. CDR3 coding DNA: TGCGCCAGCAGCTTGGACGGTGAAGCTTTCTTT.

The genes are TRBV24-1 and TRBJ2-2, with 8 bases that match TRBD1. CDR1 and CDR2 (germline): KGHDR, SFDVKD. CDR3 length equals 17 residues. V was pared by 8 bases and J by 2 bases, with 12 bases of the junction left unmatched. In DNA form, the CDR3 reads TGTGCCACCACCCAGGGGTCCGGACAGGGAAACACCGGGGAGCTGTTTTTT. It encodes CATTQGSGQGNTGELFF.

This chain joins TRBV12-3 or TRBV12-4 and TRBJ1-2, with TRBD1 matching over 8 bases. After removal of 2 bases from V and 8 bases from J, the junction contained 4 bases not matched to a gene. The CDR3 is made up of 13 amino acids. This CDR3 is CASSLRQGYGYTF. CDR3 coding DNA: TGTGCCAGCAGTTTACGACAGGGGTACGGCTACACCTTC.

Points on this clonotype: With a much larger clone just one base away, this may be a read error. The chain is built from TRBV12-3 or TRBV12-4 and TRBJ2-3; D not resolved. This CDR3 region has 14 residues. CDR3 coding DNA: TGTGTCAGCAGTTTACCCCAGGGCACAGATACGCAGTATTTT. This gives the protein CVSSLPQGTDTQYF.

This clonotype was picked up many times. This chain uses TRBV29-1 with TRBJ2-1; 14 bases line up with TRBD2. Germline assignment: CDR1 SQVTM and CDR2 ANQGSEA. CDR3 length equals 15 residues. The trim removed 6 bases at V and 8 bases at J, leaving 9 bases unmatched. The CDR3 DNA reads TGCAGCGTCCTCAGACTAGCGGGAGGGTTCGATGAGCAGTTCTTC. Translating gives CSVLRLAGGFDEQFF.

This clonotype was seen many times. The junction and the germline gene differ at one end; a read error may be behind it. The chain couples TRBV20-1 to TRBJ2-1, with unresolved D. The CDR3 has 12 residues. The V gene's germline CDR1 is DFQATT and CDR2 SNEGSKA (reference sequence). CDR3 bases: TGCAGTGCTAGTTTCTCCAACAATGAGCAGTTCTTC. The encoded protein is CSASFSNNEQFF.

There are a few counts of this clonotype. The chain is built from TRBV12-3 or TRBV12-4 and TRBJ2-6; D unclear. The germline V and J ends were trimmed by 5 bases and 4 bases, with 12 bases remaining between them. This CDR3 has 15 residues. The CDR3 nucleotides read TGTGCCAGCAGTGGGTCCCATGCCGGGGCCAACGTCCTGACTTTC. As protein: CASSGSHAGANVLTF.

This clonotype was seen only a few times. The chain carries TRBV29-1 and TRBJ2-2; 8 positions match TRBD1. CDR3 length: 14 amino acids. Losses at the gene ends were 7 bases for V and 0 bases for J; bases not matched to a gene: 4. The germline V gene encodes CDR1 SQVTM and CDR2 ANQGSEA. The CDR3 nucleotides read TGCAGCGCCCGGACAGGGTCGAACACCGGGGAGCTGTTTTTT. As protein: CSARTGSNTGELFF.

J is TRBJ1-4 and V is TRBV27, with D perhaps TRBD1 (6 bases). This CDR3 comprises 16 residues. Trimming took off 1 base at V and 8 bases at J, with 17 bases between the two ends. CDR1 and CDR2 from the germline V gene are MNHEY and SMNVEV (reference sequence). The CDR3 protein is CASSLYGPGVGEKLFF. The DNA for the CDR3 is TGTGCCAGCAGTTTATACGGGCCAGGGGTCGGCGAAAAACTGTTTTTT.

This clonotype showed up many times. Written as DNA, the CDR3 is TGTGCCACCAGTGGGGTTCTACTTAGCTCCTACAATGAGCAGTTCTTC. Translating it yields CATSGVLLSSYNEQFF. The J gene is TRBJ2-1, the V gene TRBV15; no clear D gene. The length of the CDR3 is 16 residues. Germline V lookup: CDR1 LNHNV, CDR2 YYDKDF (reference sequence). With 6 bases removed from V and 0 bases from J, the gap between germline ends came to 15 bases.

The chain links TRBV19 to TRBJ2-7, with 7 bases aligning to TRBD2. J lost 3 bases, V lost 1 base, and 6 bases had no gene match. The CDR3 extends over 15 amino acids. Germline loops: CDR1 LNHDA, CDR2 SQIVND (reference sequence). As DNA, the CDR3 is TGTGCCAGTAGTATAGCTGCTAGCGGTAACTACGAGCAGTACTTC. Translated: CASSIAASGNYEQYF.

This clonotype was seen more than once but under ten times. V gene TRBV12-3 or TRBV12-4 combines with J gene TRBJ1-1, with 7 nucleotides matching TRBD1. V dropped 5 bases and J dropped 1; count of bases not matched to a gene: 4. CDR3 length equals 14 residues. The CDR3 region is CASSVGQANTEAFF. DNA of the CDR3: TGTGCCAGCAGTGTCGGACAGGCGAACACTGAAGCTTTCTTT.

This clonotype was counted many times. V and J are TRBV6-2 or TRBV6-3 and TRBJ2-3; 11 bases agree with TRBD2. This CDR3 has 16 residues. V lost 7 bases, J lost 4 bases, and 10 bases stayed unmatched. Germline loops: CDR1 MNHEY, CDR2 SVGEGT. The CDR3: CASNQFRGLAADTQYF. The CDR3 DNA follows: TGTGCCAGCAACCAATTCCGGGGACTAGCGGCAGATACGCAGTATTTT.

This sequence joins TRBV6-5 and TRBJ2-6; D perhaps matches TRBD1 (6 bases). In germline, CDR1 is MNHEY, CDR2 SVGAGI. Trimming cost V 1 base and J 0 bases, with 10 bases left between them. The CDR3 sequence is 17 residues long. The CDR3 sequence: CASSYLTGDSGANVLTF. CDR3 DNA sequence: TGTGCCAGCAGTTACTTGACAGGAGACTCTGGGGCCAACGTCCTGACTTTC.

DNA of the CDR3: TGCGCCAGCAGCCAGGTCCCGGGGCCCAACACCGGGGAGCTGTTTTTT. It is translated as CASSQVPGPNTGELFF. The chain carries TRBV4-1 and TRBJ2-2, with D possibly called TRBD1 or TRBD2 (5 bases each). The CDR3 has 16 residues. With 3 bases removed from V and 2 bases from J, the gap between germline ends came to 13 bases. Germline lookup yields CDR1 MGHRA and CDR2 YSYEKL.

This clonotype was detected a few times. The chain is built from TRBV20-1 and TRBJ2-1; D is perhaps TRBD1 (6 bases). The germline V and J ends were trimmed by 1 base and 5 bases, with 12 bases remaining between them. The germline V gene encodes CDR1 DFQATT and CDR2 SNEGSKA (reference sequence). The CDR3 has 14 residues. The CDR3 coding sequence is TGCAGTGCTAGAGTGGCAGGGGCCCACAATGAGCAGTTCTTC. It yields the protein CSARVAGAHNEQFF.